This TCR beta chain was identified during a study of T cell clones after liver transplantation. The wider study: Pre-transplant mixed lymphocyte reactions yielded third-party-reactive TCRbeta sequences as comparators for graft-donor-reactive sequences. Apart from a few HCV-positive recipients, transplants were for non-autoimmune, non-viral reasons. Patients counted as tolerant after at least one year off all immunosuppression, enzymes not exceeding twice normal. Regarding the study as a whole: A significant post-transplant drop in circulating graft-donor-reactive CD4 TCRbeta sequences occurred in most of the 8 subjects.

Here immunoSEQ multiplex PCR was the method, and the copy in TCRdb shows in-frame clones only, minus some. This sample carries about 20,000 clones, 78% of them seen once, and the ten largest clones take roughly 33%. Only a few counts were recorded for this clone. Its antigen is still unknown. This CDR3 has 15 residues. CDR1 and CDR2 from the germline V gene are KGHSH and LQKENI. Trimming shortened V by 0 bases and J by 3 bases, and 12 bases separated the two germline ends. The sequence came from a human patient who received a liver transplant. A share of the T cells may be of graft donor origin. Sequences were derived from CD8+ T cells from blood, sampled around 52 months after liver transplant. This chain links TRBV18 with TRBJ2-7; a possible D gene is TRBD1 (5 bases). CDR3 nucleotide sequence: TGTGCCAGCTCACCACCCGCAGGGTCTGTCTACGAGCAGTACTTC. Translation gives CASSPPAGSVYEQYF. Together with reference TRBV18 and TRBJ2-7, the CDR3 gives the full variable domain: NAGVMQNPRHLVRRRGQEARLRCSPMKGHSHVYWYRQLPEEGLKFMVYLQKENIIDESGMPKERFSAEFPKEGPSILRIQQVVRGDSAAYFCASSPPAGSVYEQYFGPGTRLTVT.